The 32 T cell receptor beta chains in this list originate from one sample, sequenced in a study of blood T cells in healthy people across ages. Then a second PCR, running about 6 to 11 cycles, was carried out with a sample-barcoded 5' primer and a J-beta primer mix. A single record per CDR3 protein comes from TCRdb applying MiXCR to the 5' RACE reads. The sample includes some 1.4 million distinct CDR3 sequences, approximately 42% of them seen just once. What was sequenced was blood. The receptors come from a woman aged 18-29 years in good health.

V gene TRBV28 combines with J gene TRBJ2-7; 7 positions match TRBD2. The CDR3 is made up of 14 amino acids. Germline V gene data show CDR1 as MDHEN and CDR2 as SYDVKM. The V segment lost 7 bases and the J segment 1 base; nucleotides outside the gene matches: 7. The chain's CDR3 is CASTTRGDSYEQYF. The CDR3 DNA reads as TGTGCCAGCACCACCCGGGGGGATTCCTACGAGCAGTACTTC.

The chain recombines TRBV5-8 with TRBJ2-6, with D perhaps TRBD2 (5 bases). This CDR3 has 15 residues. V was shortened by 2 bases and J by 2 bases, with 8 bases between the two germline ends. The germline gives CDR1 SGHTS, CDR2 YDEGEE. CDR3 nucleotides: TGTGCCAGCAGCTTACGAGGGCCTGGGGCCAACGTCCTGACTTTC. Its protein is CASSLRGPGANVLTF.

The chain couples TRBV20-1 to TRBJ2-1, with D hard to call. Germline loops: CDR1 DFQATT, CDR2 SNEGSKA (reference sequence). This CDR3 region has 12 residues. With 1 base removed from V and 7 bases from J, the gap between germline ends came to 8 bases. The CDR3 sequence is CSARGSVNEQFF. CDR3 in DNA: TGCAGTGCTAGAGGGAGCGTAAATGAGCAGTTCTTC.

This clonotype was recorded only once. The chain's CDR3 is CASSSPGSQRPQHF. As DNA, the CDR3 is TGTGCCAGCAGCTCCCCAGGGTCGCAAAGGCCCCAGCATTTT. The gene calls are TRBV7-2 and TRBJ1-5, with D possibly TRBD1 on 5 matching bases. Germline V gene sequence: CDR1 SGHTA, CDR2 FQGNSA. The germline V and J ends were trimmed by 4 bases and 9 bases, with 16 bases remaining between them. The CDR3 length is 14 residues.

In nucleotides, the CDR3 is TGTGCCACCAGTGATGAGCACAGGGGCACCTACGAGCAGTACTTC. Translating it yields CATSDEHRGTYEQYF. The chain couples TRBV24-1 to TRBJ2-7, with 7 bases aligning to TRBD1. The CDR3 runs to 15 residues. Germline V gene lookup returns CDR1 KGHDR and CDR2 SFDVKD. J was trimmed by 2 bases and V by 3 bases; bases with no gene match: 6.

The chain links TRBV4-1 to TRBJ2-3, with D unresolved. With 2 bases removed from V and 3 bases from J, the gap between germline ends came to 9 bases. The length of the CDR3 is 14 residues. Germline V gives CDR1 MGHRA, CDR2 YSYEKL. The CDR3 reads CASSQMAETDTQYF. The CDR3 DNA is TGCGCCAGCAGCCAAATGGCAGAAACAGATACGCAGTATTTT.

There are a few counts of this clonotype. The chain employs TRBV4-1 and TRBJ1-2, with TRBD1 matching 11 bases. From germline, CDR1 is MGHRA and CDR2 YSYEKL. The J segment lost 4 bases and the V segment lost 1 base, leaving 2 bases of the junction unmatched. This CDR3 region has 15 residues. DNA for the CDR3: TGCGCCAGCAGCCAAGTCGGGACAGGGGGCTATGGCTACACCTTC. Amino acids: CASSQVGTGGYGYTF.

V is TRBV27 and J is TRBJ1-3, with D possibly being TRBD1 (5 bases). Per germline, CDR1 MNHEY and CDR2 SMNVEV (reference sequence). V gave up 9 bases and J gave up 7 bases, with 10 bases separating them. CDR3 length: 11 amino acids. This chain's CDR3 is CASTGGNTIYF. The CDR3 DNA reads as TGTGCCAGTACAGGTGGGAACACCATATATTTT.

This clonotype appeared a few times. V is TRBV5-1 and J is TRBJ2-7; 9 bases agree with TRBD1. The germline CDR1 and CDR2 sequences are SGHRS and YFSETQ. The CDR3 totals 14 residues. V shed 0 bases and J 5 bases; nucleotides not matched to a gene: 3. The CDR3 DNA is TGCGCCAGCAGCTTGGGACAGGGGGTCGACGAGCAGTACTTC. Translation gives CASSLGQGVDEQYF.

This clonotype was detected ten times or more. This rearrangement joins TRBV9 to TRBJ2-1; possibly TRBD2 for D (6 bases). This CDR3 is built from 15 residues. CDR1 is SGDLS and CDR2 is YYNGEE in the germline V gene. V was trimmed by 1 base and J by 10 bases, leaving 18 bases between them. This CDR3 is CASSVPPVAGGEQFF. The CDR3 DNA follows: TGTGCCAGCAGCGTACCCCCCGTGGCCGGAGGGGAGCAGTTCTTC.

The chain has TRBV11-2 and TRBJ2-3, with 13 positions matching TRBD2. The germline V gene encodes CDR1 SGHAT and CDR2 FQNNGV. The junction had 7 bases not matched to a gene; V was cut back by 4 bases and J by 3 bases. CDR3 length equals 17 residues. The CDR3 here is CASSSRTSGGRTDTQYF. In DNA, the CDR3 is TGTGCCAGCAGCTCCCGGACTAGCGGGGGTAGGACAGATACGCAGTATTTT.

The chain couples TRBV20-1 to TRBJ2-1; 8 nucleotides agree with TRBD2. The ends lost 6 bases at V and 9 bases at J; junction bases unmatched: 10. The germline CDR1 and CDR2 sequences are DFQATT and SNEGSKA (reference sequence). The length of the CDR3 is 13 residues. This CDR3 reads CSASGTSSGEQFF. The CDR3 DNA reads as TGCAGTGCATCCGGGACTAGTAGTGGTGAGCAGTTCTTC.

Comments on this clonotype: One end of the junction varies from germline; a read error may be responsible. The chain is built from TRBV7-7 and TRBJ2-2; 8 bases match TRBD2. This CDR3 has 14 amino acids. The V gene's germline CDR1 is SSHAT and CDR2 FNYEAQ (reference sequence). The CDR3 DNA reads as TGTGCTAGCAGCCCCGGCGGGGGGCCCGGGGAGCTGTTTTTT. Amino acid sequence: CASSPGGGPGELFF.

This chain links TRBV5-1 with TRBJ2-7, with D tentatively TRBD2 (5 bases). CDR1 is SGHRS and CDR2 is YFSETQ in the germline V gene. V dropped 0 bases and J dropped 7 bases, with 23 bases sitting between them. The length of the CDR3 is 17 residues. The CDR3 region has the DNA TGCGCCAGCAGCTTGGAATTCTCTGAGGGTCCCCTTGGGGAGCAGTACTTC. Translated, it gives CASSLEFSEGPLGEQYF.

The rearrangement joins TRBV4-1 to TRBJ2-3; D gene unclear. The CDR3 covers 13 residues. Germline CDR1 reads MGHRA; CDR2 reads YSYEKL. V lost 8 bases to trimming and J lost 4 bases, with 13 bases between them. CDR3: CASPKGLSDTQYF. CDR3 bases: TGCGCCAGCCCGAAGGGTCTTTCAGATACGCAGTATTTT.

This chain connects TRBV20-1 to TRBJ2-7, with 13 bases that match TRBD2. The CDR3 is 16 residues long. Trimming took 5 bases from V and 5 from J; bases not matched to a gene: 12. Germline V CDR1 and CDR2: DFQATT, SNEGSKA (reference sequence). The CDR3 sequence is CSAGTSTSGRAHEQYF. The CDR3 nucleotides read TGCAGTGCTGGAACCAGTACTAGCGGGAGGGCCCACGAGCAGTACTTC.

CDR3 sequence: CAIRDGLVGVPFVKEQFF. The CDR3 coding sequence is TGTGCCATCAGAGACGGACTAGTGGGAGTTCCTTTTGTGAAGGAGCAGTTCTTC. This chain connects TRBV10-3 to TRBJ2-1, with 7 bases identical to TRBD2. With V trimmed by 6 bases and J by 10 bases, 24 bases remained unmatched. Per germline, CDR1 ENHRY and CDR2 SYGVKD. This CDR3 is built from 18 residues.

V usage is TRBV30 and J usage is TRBJ1-1; D is unclear. CDR1 is GTSNPN, CDR2 SVGIG, per germline (reference sequence). There are 10 residues in the CDR3. The V end was cut by 4 bases, the J end by 7 bases, with 7 bases between. The CDR3, as DNA: TGTGCCTGGATGCGAGGTGAAGCTTTCTTT. Its translation is CAWMRGEAFF.

This clonotype occurred many times. The gene calls are TRBV25-1 and TRBJ2-5; TRBD2 agrees at 7 bases. Germline-derived CDR1 and CDR2 are MGHDK and SYGVNS. V trimming: 2 bases; J trimming: 3 bases; junction bases outside the gene matches: 3. The CDR3 runs to 14 residues. The CDR3 coding sequence is TGTGCCAGCAGTGAAGCTAGCGGAAAAGAGACCCAGTACTTC. Translated, it gives CASSEASGKETQYF.

Here the CDR3 reads CASSTAGGVFYNEQFF. The CDR3 bases are TGTGCCAGCAGTACGGCCGGGGGGGTGTTCTACAATGAGCAGTTCTTC. V usage is TRBV6-6 and J usage is TRBJ2-1; 8 nucleotides line up with TRBD2. The junction had 9 bases not matched to a gene; V was cut back by 5 bases and J by 3 bases. Germline V gene lookup returns CDR1 MNHNY and CDR2 SVGAGI (reference sequence). The CDR3 runs 16 residues.

This clonotype was seen a handful of times. This chain links TRBV3-1 with TRBJ2-7; 7 bases are a match to TRBD2. The ends lost 0 bases at V and 2 bases at J; junction bases unmatched: 4. The CDR3 covers 15 residues. Germline V CDR1 and CDR2: LGHDT, YNNKEL (reference sequence). The CDR3 loop is CASSQEGRGAYEQYF. Written as DNA, the CDR3 is TGTGCCAGCAGCCAAGAAGGCCGGGGGGCCTACGAGCAGTACTTC.

This clonotype was observed a handful of times. The V gene is TRBV7-2, the J gene TRBJ2-3, with 8 bases lining up with TRBD1. The CDR3 consists of 16 residues. The germline gives CDR1 SGHTA, CDR2 FQGNSA. V lost 5 bases to trimming and J lost 5 bases; unmatched junction nucleotides: 12. For the CDR3, the DNA is TGTGCCAGCAGCGTGTTGCTGGGACAGGCAAGAGATACGCAGTATTTT. Residues: CASSVLLGQARDTQYF.

The chain joins TRBV24-1 to TRBJ2-1; TRBD2 matches at 16 bases. With V trimmed by 5 bases and J by 9 bases, 9 bases remained unmatched. Looked up from germline, CDR1 is KGHDR and CDR2 is SFDVKD. The CDR3 is 17 residues long. CDR3 sequence (DNA): TGTGCCACCAGTGGTCCGGGACTAGCGGGAGGGCCGGTTGAGCAGTTCTTC. It codes for CATSGPGLAGGPVEQFF.

There are a few counts of this clonotype. The gene calls are TRBV6-6 and TRBJ2-7; D remains ambiguous. V lost 6 bases to trimming and J lost 5 bases, with 20 bases between them. The CDR3 spans 15 residues. The germline gives CDR1 MNHNY, CDR2 SVGAGI (reference sequence). In DNA, the CDR3 is TGTGCCAGCAGCACCCGACACCTCGCCGGCCACGAGCAGTACTTC. This gives the protein CASSTRHLAGHEQYF.

The V and J genes are TRBV21-1 and TRBJ1-5; TRBD1 was called by the table and not checked on the DNA. TRBV21-1 is given as a pseudogene. The CDR3 runs 17 residues. This CDR3 reads CASSKVATGGPNQPQHF. The CDR3, as DNA: TGTGCCAGCAGCAAAGTAGCGACAGGGGGTCCGAATCAGCCCCAGCATTTT.

This clonotype has a handful of counts. V is TRBV9 and J is TRBJ2-7; D remains unclear. Germline CDR1 SGDLS, CDR2 YYNGEE. The CDR3 consists of 13 residues. With 2 bases removed from V and 5 bases from J, the gap between germline ends came to 11 bases. CDR3 sequence reads: CASSVVISDEQYF. CDR3 DNA sequence: TGTGCCAGCAGCGTTGTCATCTCAGACGAGCAGTACTTC.

CDR3 residues: CASSFQAGTTDTQYF. CDR3 sequence (DNA): TGCGCCAGCAGCTTCCAAGCGGGAACCACAGATACGCAGTATTTT. The genes are TRBV5-1 and TRBJ2-3, with 7 bases fitting TRBD2. Trimming removed 2 bases from V and 2 bases from J; junction bases left unmatched: 5. From germline, CDR1 is SGHRS and CDR2 YFSETQ. The CDR3 extends over 15 amino acids.

This chain links TRBV18 with TRBJ1-2; D remains unclear. The germline V gene encodes CDR1 KGHSH and CDR2 LQKENI. Trimming removed 2 bases from V and 12 bases from J, with 19 bases in between. The CDR3 consists of 14 residues. The CDR3 coding sequence is TGTGCCAGCTCACCAGGCCCGTACCTGGGCGGCCACACCTTC. Its protein product is CASSPGPYLGGHTF.

This clonotype has more than one count but fewer than ten. The V and J genes are TRBV20-1 and TRBJ2-1; 9 bases map to TRBD2. Germline V CDR1 and CDR2: DFQATT, SNEGSKA (reference sequence). This CDR3 is 17 amino acids long. The CDR3 DNA reads TGCCTCGATGGGACTAGCTCCCTTTCGACAGGCGGAAATGAGCAGTTCTTC. Encoded protein: CLDGTSSLSTGGNEQFF.

This clonotype was seen a handful of times. The chain has TRBV10-3 and TRBJ2-3; D remains ambiguous. The V end was cut by 5 bases, the J end by 1 base, with 4 bases between. Germline V gene data show CDR1 as ENHRY and CDR2 as SYGVKD. This CDR3 spans 12 amino acids. The CDR3 loop reads CAISNRTDTQYF. CDR3 bases: TGTGCCATCAGTAACCGCACAGATACGCAGTATTTT.

This sequence joins TRBV20-1 and TRBJ2-3, with TRBD2 matching over 13 bases. The CDR3 sequence is 15 residues long. In germline, CDR1 is DFQATT, CDR2 SNEGSKA (reference sequence). Losses at the gene ends were 4 bases for V and 3 bases for J; bases not matched to a gene: 4. In DNA, the CDR3 is TGCAGTGCTACCCAGACTAGCGGGAGGACAGATACGCAGTATTTT. Protein: CSATQTSGRTDTQYF.

The V gene is TRBV20-1, the J gene TRBJ1-5; D unclear. Per germline, CDR1 DFQATT and CDR2 SNEGSKA (reference sequence). The CDR3 is made up of 17 amino acids. V lost 6 bases to trimming and J lost 3 bases, with 24 bases between them. The chain's CDR3 is CSANAGGSLVPNQPQHF. CDR3 nucleotide sequence: TGCAGTGCCAACGCGGGCGGGAGTCTGGTTCCCAATCAGCCCCAGCATTTT.